The clone carrying this TCR beta chain was detected ten times or more. The antigen remains undetermined. Uncontrolled infection, other autoimmune disease, pregnancy and lactation each barred patients from inclusion. This CDR3 spans 15 amino acids. In germline, CDR1 is LNHDA, CDR2 SQIVND (reference sequence). Trimming took off 1 base at V and 0 bases at J, with 7 bases between the two ends. The data were taken from a study of T cells in Graves' hyperthyroidism and ophthalmopathy. Turning to the study itself: Peripheral blood collection took place at initial diagnosis, before any treatment.

Study-wide findings and caveats: Also found in blood were most expanded thyroid clonotypes above 0.001.

What was amplified from RNA transcripts were TCR beta CDR3 regions. TCR CDR3 regions were first amplified by RT-PCR with HTBI primers. Via MiXCR, TCRdb re-called the multiplex PCR reads, giving one row per CDR3 protein. Seen here are about 590,000 distinct CDR3 sequences, more than 13% observed once, and the top ten hold around 7%. This clonotype originated in a woman in her late teens or twenties with Graves' ophthalmopathy. The chain uses TRBV19 and TRBJ1-5; D is unresolved. Sequenced material: blood. CDR3 nucleotides: TGTGCCAGTAGTATAGCAGCGGATAGCAATCAGCCCCAGCATTTT. Its translation is CASSIAADSNQPQHF. The whole variable domain, remainder taken from reference TRBV19 and TRBJ1-5, is DGGITQSPKYLFRKEGQNVTLSCEQNLNHDAMYWYRQDPGQGLRLIYYSQIVNDFQKGDIAEGYSVSREKKESFPLTVTSAQKNPTAFYLCASSIAADSNQPQHFGDGTRLSIL.